What follows describes a single TCR beta chain. The sample is drawn from a study of technical replicates of blood from several donors. Produced via immunoSEQ multiplex PCR; TCRdb's table is partial and in-frame only. The sample has some 79,000 clones; 90% to 95% are singletons. This CDR3 comprises 15 residues. With V trimmed by 1 base and J by 2 bases, 3 bases remained unmatched. From germline, CDR1 is MGHRA and CDR2 YSYEKL. Sequenced input: T cells isolated from PBMCs. The clonotype was recovered from a human donor in good health. This chain uses TRBV4-1 with TRBJ2-5; 8 positions agree with TRBD1. CDR3 coding DNA: TGCGCCAGCAGCCAAGCCGGGACAGGTCAAGAGACCCAGTACTTC. Amino acid sequence: CASSQAGTGQETQYF.